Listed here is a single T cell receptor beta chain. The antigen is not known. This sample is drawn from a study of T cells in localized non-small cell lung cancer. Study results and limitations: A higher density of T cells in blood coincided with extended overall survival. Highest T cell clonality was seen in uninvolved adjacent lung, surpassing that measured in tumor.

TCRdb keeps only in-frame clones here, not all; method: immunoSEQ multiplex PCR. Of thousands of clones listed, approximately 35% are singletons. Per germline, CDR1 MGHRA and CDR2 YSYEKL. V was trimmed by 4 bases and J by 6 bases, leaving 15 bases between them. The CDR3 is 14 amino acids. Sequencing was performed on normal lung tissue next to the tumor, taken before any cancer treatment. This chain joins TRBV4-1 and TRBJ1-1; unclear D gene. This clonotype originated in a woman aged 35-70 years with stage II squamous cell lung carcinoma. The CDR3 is CASSPGPGGPEAFF. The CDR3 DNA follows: TGCGCCAGCAGCCCGGGCCCCGGCGGGCCTGAAGCTTTCTTT.